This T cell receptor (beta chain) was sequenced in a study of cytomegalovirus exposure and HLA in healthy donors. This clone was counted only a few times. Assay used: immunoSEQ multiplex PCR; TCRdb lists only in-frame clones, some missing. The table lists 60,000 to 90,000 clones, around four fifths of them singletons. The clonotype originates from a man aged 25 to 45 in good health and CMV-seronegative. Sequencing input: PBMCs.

The CDR3 region is CASRQADRRPYEQYF. DNA for the CDR3: TGTGCCAGCAGACAAGCCGACAGGCGACCCTACGAGCAGTACTTC. This chain joins TRBV6-5 and TRBJ2-7; TRBD1 is a possible D gene (6 bases). Germline V CDR1 and CDR2: MNHEY, SVGAGI. Trimming pared 6 bases from V and 2 bases from J, leaving 17 bases between. The CDR3 length is 15 residues.